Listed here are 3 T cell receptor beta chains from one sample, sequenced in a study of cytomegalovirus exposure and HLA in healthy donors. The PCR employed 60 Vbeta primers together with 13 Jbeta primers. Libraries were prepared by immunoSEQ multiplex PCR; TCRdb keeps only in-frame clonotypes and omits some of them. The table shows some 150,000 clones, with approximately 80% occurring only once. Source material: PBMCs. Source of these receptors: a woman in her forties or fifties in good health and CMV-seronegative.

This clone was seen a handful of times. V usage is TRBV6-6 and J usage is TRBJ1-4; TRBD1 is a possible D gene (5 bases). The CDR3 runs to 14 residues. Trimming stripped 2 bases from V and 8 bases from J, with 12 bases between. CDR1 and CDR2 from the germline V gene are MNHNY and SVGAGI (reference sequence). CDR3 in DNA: TGTGCCAGCAGTTACGATCAGGGAGGGGAAAAACTGTTTTTT. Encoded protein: CASSYDQGGEKLFF.

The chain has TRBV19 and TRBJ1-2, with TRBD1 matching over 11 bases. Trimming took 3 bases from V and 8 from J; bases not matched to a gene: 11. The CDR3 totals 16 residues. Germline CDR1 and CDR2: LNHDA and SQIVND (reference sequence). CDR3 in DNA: TGTGCCAGTAGTATCCCCACCGGACAGGGGGCAAGAGGCTACACCTTC. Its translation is CASSIPTGQGARGYTF.

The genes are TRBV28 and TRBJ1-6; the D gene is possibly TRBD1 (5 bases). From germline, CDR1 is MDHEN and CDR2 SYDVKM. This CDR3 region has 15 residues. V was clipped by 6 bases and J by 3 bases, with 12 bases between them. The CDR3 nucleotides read TGTGCCAGCAGGAGCGACAGTCACTATAATTCACCCCTCCACTTT. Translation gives CASRSDSHYNSPLHF.